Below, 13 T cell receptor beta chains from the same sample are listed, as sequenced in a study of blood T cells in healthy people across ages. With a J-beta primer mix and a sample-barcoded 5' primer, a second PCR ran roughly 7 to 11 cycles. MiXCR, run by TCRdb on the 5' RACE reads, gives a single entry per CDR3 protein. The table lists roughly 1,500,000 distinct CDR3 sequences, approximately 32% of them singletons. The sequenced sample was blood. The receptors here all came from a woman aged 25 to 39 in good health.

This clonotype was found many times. Here the CDR3 DNA reads TGCAGTGCTAGAGAGCCGTTTAGGGACACTATCTCCTACGAGCAGTACTTC. Protein: CSAREPFRDTISYEQYF. The rearrangement joins TRBV20-1 to TRBJ2-7, with D perhaps TRBD1 (6 bases). The V end was cut by 0 bases, the J end by 0 bases, with 18 bases between. The germline V gene encodes CDR1 DFQATT and CDR2 SNEGSKA (reference sequence). CDR3 size: 17 residues.

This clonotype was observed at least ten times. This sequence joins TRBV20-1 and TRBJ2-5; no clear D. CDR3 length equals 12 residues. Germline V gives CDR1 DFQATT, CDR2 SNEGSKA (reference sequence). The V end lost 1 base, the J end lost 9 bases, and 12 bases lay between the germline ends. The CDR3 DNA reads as TGCAGTGCTAGAGTATCCCTCCAGCCCCAGTACTTC. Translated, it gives CSARVSLQPQYF.

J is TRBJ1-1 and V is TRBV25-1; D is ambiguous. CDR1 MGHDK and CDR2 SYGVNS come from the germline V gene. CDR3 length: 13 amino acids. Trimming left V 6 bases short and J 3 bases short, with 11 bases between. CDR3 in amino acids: CASREDGYTEAFF. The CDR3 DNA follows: TGTGCCAGCAGGGAGGACGGGTACACTGAAGCTTTCTTT. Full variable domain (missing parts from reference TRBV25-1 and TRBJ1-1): EADIYQTPRYLVIGTGKKITLECSQTMGHDKMYWYQQDPGMELHLIHYSYGVNSTEKGDLSSESTVSRIRTEHFPLTLESARPSHTSQYLCASREDGYTEAFFGQGTRLTVV.

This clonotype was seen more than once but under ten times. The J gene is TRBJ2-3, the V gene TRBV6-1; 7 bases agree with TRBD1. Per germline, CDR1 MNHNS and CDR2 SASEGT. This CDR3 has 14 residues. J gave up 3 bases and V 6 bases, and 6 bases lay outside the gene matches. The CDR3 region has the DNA TGTGCCAGCAGAAGGACAGGATTAACAGATACGCAGTATTTT. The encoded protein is CASRRTGLTDTQYF.

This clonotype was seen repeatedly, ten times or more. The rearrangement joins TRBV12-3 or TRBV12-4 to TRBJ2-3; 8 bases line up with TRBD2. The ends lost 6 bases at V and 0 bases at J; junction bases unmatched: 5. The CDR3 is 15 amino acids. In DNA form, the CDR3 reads TGTGCCAGCAGCTTTAGCGGGGTTAGCACAGATACGCAGTATTTT. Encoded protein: CASSFSGVSTDTQYF.

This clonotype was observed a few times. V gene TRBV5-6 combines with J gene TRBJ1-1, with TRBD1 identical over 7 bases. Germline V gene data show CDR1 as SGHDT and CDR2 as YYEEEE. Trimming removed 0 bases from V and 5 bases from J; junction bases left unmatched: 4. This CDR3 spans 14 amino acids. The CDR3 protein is CASSLERGRTEAFF. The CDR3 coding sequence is TGTGCCAGCAGCTTGGAAAGGGGGCGAACTGAAGCTTTCTTT.

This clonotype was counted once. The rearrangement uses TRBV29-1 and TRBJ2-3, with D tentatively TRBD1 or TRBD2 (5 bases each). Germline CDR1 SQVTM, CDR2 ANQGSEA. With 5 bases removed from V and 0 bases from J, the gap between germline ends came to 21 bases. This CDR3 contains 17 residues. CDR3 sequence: CSVLLSLLGVSTDTQYF. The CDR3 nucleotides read TGCAGCGTTCTTCTCTCCCTGTTGGGGGTCAGCACAGATACGCAGTATTTT.

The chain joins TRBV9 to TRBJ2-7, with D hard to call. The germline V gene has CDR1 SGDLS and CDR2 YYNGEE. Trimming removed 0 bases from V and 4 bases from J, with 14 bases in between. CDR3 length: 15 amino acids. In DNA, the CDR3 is TGTGCCAGCAGCGTAGATCCGACGGAAGGGTACGAGCAGTACTTC. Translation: CASSVDPTEGYEQYF.

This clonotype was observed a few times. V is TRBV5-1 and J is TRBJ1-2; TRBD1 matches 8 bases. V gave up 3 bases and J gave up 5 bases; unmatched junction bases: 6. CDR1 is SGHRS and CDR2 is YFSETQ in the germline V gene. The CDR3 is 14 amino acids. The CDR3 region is CASSYGQGEYGYTF. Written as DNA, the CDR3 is TGCGCCAGCAGCTACGGACAGGGAGAATATGGCTACACCTTC.

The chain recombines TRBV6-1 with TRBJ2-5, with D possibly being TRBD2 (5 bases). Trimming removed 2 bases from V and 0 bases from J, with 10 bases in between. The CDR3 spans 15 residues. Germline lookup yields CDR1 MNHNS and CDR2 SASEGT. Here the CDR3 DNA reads TGTGCCAGCAGTGAATGGAGGTGGGACCAAGAGACCCAGTACTTC. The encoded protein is CASSEWRWDQETQYF.

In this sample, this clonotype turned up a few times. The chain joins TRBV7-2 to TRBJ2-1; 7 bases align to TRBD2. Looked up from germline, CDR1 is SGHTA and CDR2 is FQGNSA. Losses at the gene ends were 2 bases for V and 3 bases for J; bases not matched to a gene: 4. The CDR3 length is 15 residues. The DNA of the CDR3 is TGTGCCAGCAGCTTATACCAGCGGGGCTACAATGAGCAGTTCTTC. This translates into CASSLYQRGYNEQFF.

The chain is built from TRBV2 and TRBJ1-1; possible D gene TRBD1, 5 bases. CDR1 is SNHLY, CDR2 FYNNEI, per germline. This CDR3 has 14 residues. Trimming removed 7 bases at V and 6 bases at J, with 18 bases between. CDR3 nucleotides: TGTGCCAGCACCCAGAGGCTGAGGGGCGCTGAAGCTTTCTTT. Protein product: CASTQRLRGAEAFF. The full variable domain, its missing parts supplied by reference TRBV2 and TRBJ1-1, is EPEVTQTPSHQVTQMGQEVILRCVPISNHLYFYWYRQILGQKVEFLVSFYNNEISEKSEIFDDQFSVERPDGSNFTLKIRSTKLEDSAMYFCASTQRLRGAEAFFGQGTRLTVV.

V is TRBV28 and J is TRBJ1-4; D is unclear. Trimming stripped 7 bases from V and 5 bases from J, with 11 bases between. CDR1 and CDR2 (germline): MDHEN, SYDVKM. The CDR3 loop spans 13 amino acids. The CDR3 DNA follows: TGTGCCAGCAATGACCATCCAAATGAAAAACTGTTTTTT. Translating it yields CASNDHPNEKLFF.